A selection of T cell receptor beta chains follows, all from one sample in a study of T cells after yellow fever vaccination. TCRdb passed the 5' RACE reads through MiXCR, listing each CDR3 protein once. Among about 120,000 distinct CDR3 sequences, about 7.8% were seen once, and the ten largest hold approximately 2.7%. Specimen: CD4+ T cells sorted from PBMCs, collected about 49 days after the first yellow fever vaccination. These receptor sequences come from a man between 18 and 29 years old who received the YFV17D yellow fever vaccine. CDR3s include the opening cysteine and the closing phenylalanine or tryptophan. Each record gives: V gene, J gene, clone size, D gene, CDR3 length, CDR3 protein, CDR3 DNA. The D gene is left open where the match is weak. For some rows the clone size is stated as once, few or many, or as a class when expanded; others skip it.

v_gene: TRBV11-2
j_gene: TRBJ2-7
abundance: many
d_gene: -
len: 17
CDR3aa: CASSLRDNGPSLNEQYF
CDR3nt: TGTGCCAGCAGCCTCCGGGACAACGGTCCTAGTCTCAACGAGCAGTACTTC

v_gene: TRBV7-9
j_gene: TRBJ2-1
abundance: many
d_gene: TRBD2
len: 15
CDR3aa: CASRVSGGEENEQFF
CDR3nt: TGTGCCAGCAGAGTTAGCGGGGGGGAAGAGAATGAGCAGTTCTTC

v_gene: TRBV20-1
j_gene: TRBJ1-1
abundance: many
d_gene: TRBD1
len: 14
CDR3aa: CSAGGDRGGTEAFF
CDR3nt: TGCAGTGCTGGGGGGGACAGGGGGGGTACTGAAGCTTTCTTT

v_gene: TRBV5-6
j_gene: TRBJ2-3
abundance: many
d_gene: -
len: 12
CDR3aa: CASSEQVDTQYF
CDR3nt: TGTGCCAGCAGCGAACAGGTGGATACGCAGTATTTT

v_gene: TRBV9
j_gene: TRBJ2-5
abundance: -
d_gene: -
len: 15
CDR3aa: CASSVDRGAQETQYF
CDR3nt: TGTGCCAGCAGCGTAGATCGGGGGGCCCAAGAGACCCAGTACTTC

v_gene: TRBV7-9
j_gene: TRBJ1-3
abundance: many
d_gene: -
len: 13
CDR3aa: CASLRGSQNTIYF
CDR3nt: TGTGCCAGCCTCCGGGGGTCGCAAAACACCATATATTTT

v_gene: TRBV7-3
j_gene: TRBJ2-1
abundance: many
d_gene: -
len: 12
CDR3aa: CASSLNYNEQFF
CDR3nt: TGTGCCAGCAGCTTAAACTACAATGAGCAGTTCTTC

v_gene: TRBV7-2
j_gene: TRBJ1-5
abundance: few
d_gene: -
len: 16
CDR3aa: CASSPRSGSSNQPQHF
CDR3nt: TGTGCCAGCAGCCCAAGGTCAGGGAGCAGCAATCAGCCCCAGCATTTT

v_gene: TRBV12-3/TRBV12-4
j_gene: TRBJ2-7
abundance: many
d_gene: -
len: 15
CDR3aa: CASSLAGYREGEQYF
CDR3nt: TGTGCCAGCAGTTTAGCGGGTTACAGGGAGGGCGAGCAGTACTTC

v_gene: TRBV5-1
j_gene: TRBJ2-3
abundance: few
d_gene: TRBD2
len: 15
CDR3aa: CASRLPGLATDTQYF
CDR3nt: TGCGCCAGCAGACTACCGGGACTAGCGACAGATACGCAGTATTTT

v_gene: TRBV20-1
j_gene: TRBJ1-6
abundance: -
d_gene: -
len: 17
CDR3aa: CCARDFGGSSYNSPLHF
CDR3nt: TGCTGTGCTAGAGATTTTGGGGGGAGCTCCTATAATTCACCCCTCCACTTT

v_gene: TRBV29-1
j_gene: TRBJ1-1
abundance: many
d_gene: -
len: 12
CDR3aa: CSGGAGNTEAFF
CDR3nt: TGCAGCGGAGGGGCAGGGAACACTGAAGCTTTCTTT

v_gene: TRBV7-3
j_gene: TRBJ2-1
abundance: many
d_gene: -
len: 14
CDR3aa: CASSLGAAYNEQFF
CDR3nt: TGTGCCAGCAGCTTAGGTGCAGCCTACAATGAGCAGTTCTTC

v_gene: TRBV7-6
j_gene: TRBJ2-1
abundance: many
d_gene: -
len: 14
CDR3aa: CASSFGISYNEQFF
CDR3nt: TGTGCCAGCAGCTTCGGTATCTCCTACAATGAGCAGTTCTTC

v_gene: TRBV7-3
j_gene: TRBJ2-3
abundance: many
d_gene: -
len: 13
CDR3aa: CASSLRGSDTQYF
CDR3nt: TGTGCCAGCAGCTTACGGGGATCAGATACGCAGTATTTT

v_gene: TRBV5-1
j_gene: TRBJ2-1
abundance: many
d_gene: -
len: 13
CDR3aa: CASSIGPANEQFF
CDR3nt: TGCGCCAGCAGCATTGGCCCTGCCAATGAGCAGTTCTTC

v_gene: TRBV18
j_gene: TRBJ1-5
abundance: few
d_gene: -
len: 15
CDR3aa: CASSVTAYSNQPQHF
CDR3nt: TGTGCCAGCTCGGTGACAGCGTATAGCAATCAGCCCCAGCATTTT

v_gene: TRBV10-1
j_gene: TRBJ2-1
abundance: many
d_gene: TRBD2
len: 14
CDR3aa: CASSGAGGRNEQFF
CDR3nt: TGCGCCAGCAGTGGAGCGGGGGGGCGAAATGAGCAGTTCTTC

v_gene: TRBV11-2
j_gene: TRBJ2-3
abundance: many
d_gene: -
len: 16
CDR3aa: CASSPAGRLSTDTQYF
CDR3nt: TGTGCCAGCAGCCCTGCGGGGAGGCTTAGCACAGATACGCAGTATTTT

v_gene: TRBV29-1
j_gene: TRBJ2-3
abundance: many
d_gene: -
len: 14
CDR3aa: CSVEDRSSADTQYF
CDR3nt: TGCAGCGTTGAAGATAGGTCTAGCGCAGATACGCAGTATTTT

v_gene: TRBV6-1
j_gene: TRBJ1-4
abundance: many
d_gene: TRBD1
len: 14
CDR3aa: CASRPGTGGEKLFF
CDR3nt: TGTGCCAGCAGGCCTGGGACAGGGGGTGAAAAACTGTTTTTT

v_gene: TRBV6-5
j_gene: TRBJ1-6
abundance: few
d_gene: TRBD1
len: 13
CDR3aa: CAVTDRDNSPLHF
CDR3nt: TGTGCCGTAACGGACAGGGATAATTCACCCCTCCACTTT

v_gene: TRBV4-2
j_gene: TRBJ2-3
abundance: -
d_gene: TRBD1
len: 14
CDR3aa: CASSPVGQEASQYF
CDR3nt: TGTGCCAGCAGCCCCGTAGGACAGGAGGCCTCGCAGTATTTT

v_gene: TRBV9
j_gene: TRBJ2-3
abundance: many
d_gene: TRBD2
len: 16
CDR3aa: CASSPYGSGATDTQYF
CDR3nt: TGTGCCAGCAGCCCCTACGGCAGCGGGGCCACAGATACGCAGTATTTT

v_gene: TRBV19
j_gene: TRBJ2-1
abundance: -
d_gene: -
len: 14
CDR3aa: CASSITFSYNEQFF
CDR3nt: TGTGCCAGTAGTATAACCTTCTCCTACAATGAGCAGTTCTTC

v_gene: TRBV5-1
j_gene: TRBJ2-1
abundance: few
d_gene: -
len: 11
CDR3aa: CASSLSAEQFF
CDR3nt: TGCGCCAGCAGCTTATCAGCTGAGCAGTTCTTC

v_gene: TRBV4-1
j_gene: TRBJ1-1
abundance: few
d_gene: -
len: 16
CDR3aa: CASSQFEDWGNTEAFF
CDR3nt: TGCGCCAGCAGCCAGTTTGAGGACTGGGGGAACACTGAAGCTTTCTTT

v_gene: TRBV12-3/TRBV12-4
j_gene: TRBJ1-5
abundance: many
d_gene: -
len: 12
CDR3aa: CASSWTSQPQHF
CDR3nt: TGTGCCAGCAGTTGGACAAGCCAGCCCCAGCATTTT

v_gene: TRBV20-1
j_gene: TRBJ2-4
abundance: many
d_gene: -
len: 14
CDR3aa: CSARVSQAKNIQYF
CDR3nt: TGCAGTGCTAGAGTCTCCCAAGCCAAAAACATTCAGTACTTC

v_gene: TRBV30
j_gene: TRBJ1-4
abundance: many
d_gene: -
len: 14
CDR3aa: CAWTEGATNEKLFF
CDR3nt: TGTGCCTGGACCGAAGGAGCAACTAATGAAAAACTGTTTTTT

v_gene: TRBV7-3
j_gene: TRBJ2-5
abundance: medium-sized
d_gene: -
len: 14
CDR3aa: CASSPTGLQETQYF
CDR3nt: TGTGCCAGCAGCCCCACGGGGTTACAAGAGACCCAGTACTTC

v_gene: TRBV20-1
j_gene: TRBJ2-7
abundance: many
d_gene: TRBD1
len: 16
CDR3aa: CSASGIGGTGRGEQYF
CDR3nt: TGCAGTGCTAGTGGAATTGGGGGGACAGGGAGAGGCGAGCAGTACTTC

v_gene: TRBV20-1
j_gene: TRBJ1-4
abundance: many
d_gene: -
len: 14
CDR3aa: CSARALRDSEKLFF
CDR3nt: TGCAGTGCTAGAGCATTAAGGGATAGTGAAAAACTGTTTTTT

v_gene: TRBV4-1
j_gene: TRBJ2-3
abundance: many
d_gene: TRBD2
len: 16
CDR3aa: CASSRGEGTSADTQYF
CDR3nt: TGCGCCAGCAGCCGAGGGGAAGGGACTAGCGCAGATACGCAGTATTTT

v_gene: TRBV30
j_gene: TRBJ1-2
abundance: few
d_gene: TRBD1
len: 14
CDR3aa: CACFGTGAFYGYTF
CDR3nt: TGTGCCTGCTTCGGGACAGGGGCGTTCTATGGCTACACCTTC

v_gene: TRBV28
j_gene: TRBJ1-2
abundance: many
d_gene: -
len: 15
CDR3aa: CASTGQIRVYYGYTF
CDR3nt: TGTGCCAGCACGGGCCAAATCAGGGTGTACTATGGCTACACCTTC

v_gene: TRBV20-1
j_gene: TRBJ1-4
abundance: many
d_gene: -
len: 14
CDR3aa: CSAIQTGRAEKLFF
CDR3nt: TGCAGTGCGATCCAAACAGGGCGGGCTGAAAAACTGTTTTTT

v_gene: TRBV5-1
j_gene: TRBJ2-2
abundance: many
d_gene: TRBD2
len: 18
CDR3aa: CASSLSVSGGSNTGELFF
CDR3nt: TGCGCCAGCAGCTTGTCAGTTAGCGGGGGATCGAACACCGGGGAGCTGTTTTTT

v_gene: TRBV10-3
j_gene: TRBJ2-3
abundance: many
d_gene: -
len: 12
CDR3aa: CAISAVADTQYF
CDR3nt: TGTGCCATCAGTGCGGTGGCAGATACGCAGTATTTT

v_gene: TRBV4-3
j_gene: TRBJ2-3
abundance: few
d_gene: -
len: 13
CDR3aa: CASTSGAGDTQYF
CDR3nt: TGCGCCAGCACCTCAGGAGCAGGGGATACGCAGTATTTT

v_gene: TRBV3-1
j_gene: TRBJ2-2
abundance: many
d_gene: -
len: 14
CDR3aa: CASSQDLNTGELFF
CDR3nt: TGTGCCAGCAGCCAAGACTTGAACACCGGGGAGCTGTTTTTT

v_gene: TRBV7-8
j_gene: TRBJ2-2
abundance: many
d_gene: TRBD1
len: 16
CDR3aa: CASSYRGQGGTGELFF
CDR3nt: TGTGCCAGCAGCTACCGGGGACAGGGAGGCACCGGGGAGCTGTTTTTT

v_gene: TRBV5-5
j_gene: TRBJ2-3
abundance: -
d_gene: -
len: 15
CDR3aa: CASSPGGRSTDTQYF
CDR3nt: TGTGCCAGCAGCCCGGGTGGTCGGAGCACAGATACGCAGTATTTT